These T cell receptor beta chains were read from a single sample in a study of vaccination and CD4 T cells after COVID-19. In TCRdb, the PCR reads were re-called with MiXCR into one record per CDR3 protein. The table has around 12,000 distinct CDR3 sequences, roughly 60% seen once; the top ten hold approximately 11%. Antigens of these TCRs are unknown. The sample consisted of CD4+ T cells from blood, cultured in vitro. These TCRs come from a human donor who had recovered from COVID-19. CDR3s include the opening cysteine and the closing phenylalanine or tryptophan. The D gene is left open where the match is weak. Where a row states a size, it is once, few, many or the class of an expanded clone; other rows omit it.

TRBV6-5	once	NA	TRBJ1-2	CASSYSAPTAYGGYTF	TGTGCCAGCAGTTACTCGGCCCCGACAGCTTATGGTGGCTACACCTTC
TRBV15	few	NA	TRBJ2-5	CATSRDPGPQETQYF	TGTGCCACCAGCAGAGACCCGGGGCCCCAAGAGACCCAGTACTTC
TRBV6-1	NA	NA	TRBJ1-2	CASSDWQLYGYTF	TGTGCCAGCAGTGATTGGCAGCTCTATGGCTACACCTTC
TRBV5-4	few	TRBD1	TRBJ1-2	CASRRGGAYGYTF	TGTGCCAGCCGCCGAGGGGGCGCCTATGGCTACACCTTC
TRBV24-1	NA	TRBD2	TRBJ2-3	CATQGASGAQDTQYF	TGTGCCACCCAGGGCGCTAGCGGGGCACAAGATACGCAGTATTTT
TRBV6-1	NA	NA	TRBJ2-3	CASVGASGTDTQYF	TGTGCCAGCGTCGGGGCGTCGGGCACAGATACGCAGTATTTT
TRBV21-1	few	NA	TRBJ1-6	CASSLTAIYNSALHF	TGTGCCAGCAGCCTTACGGCGATCTATAATTCGGCCCTCCACTTT
TRBV19	NA	NA	TRBJ1-2	CASSIGYSDNYGYTF	TGTGCCAGTAGTATTGGCTACAGCGACAACTATGGCTACACCTTC
TRBV28	NA	NA	TRBJ2-3	CASSFGQLEGRGQYF	TGTGCCAGCAGTTTCGGGCAGCTCGAGGGCAGGGGGCAGTATTTT
TRBV7-9	NA	TRBD2	TRBJ2-2	CASNPGLAGSGELFF	TGTGCCAGCAATCCCGGACTAGCGGGAAGCGGGGAGCTGTTTTTT
TRBV12-3/TRBV12-4	NA	NA	TRBJ2-5	CASSFRGIQETQYF	TGTGCCAGCAGTTTCCGCGGGATCCAAGAGACCCAGTACTTC
TRBV7-9	NA	NA	TRBJ1-1	CASSLETRTEAFF	TGTGCCAGCAGCTTAGAGACGAGAACTGAAGCTTTCTTT
TRBV5-8	NA	TRBD2	TRBJ2-3	CASSLGTSGSTDTQYF	TGTGCCAGCAGCTTGGGGACTAGCGGGAGCACAGATACGCAGTATTTT
TRBV7-2	NA	NA	TRBJ2-1	CASSQTGLIGEQFF	TGTGCCAGCAGCCAAACAGGACTGATTGGTGAGCAGTTCTTC
TRBV10-2	NA	TRBD2	TRBJ2-1	CASSGLAGAGGSYNEQFF	TGCGCCAGCAGTGGACTAGCGGGAGCCGGCGGGTCCTACAATGAGCAGTTCTTC
TRBV12-3/TRBV12-4	NA	NA	TRBJ1-1	CASTFSMNTEAFF	TGTGCCAGCACCTTTTCTATGAACACTGAAGCTTTCTTT
TRBV6-2/TRBV6-3	NA	TRBD2	TRBJ2-1	CASSYSLAGGGHNGQFF	TGTGCCAGCAGTTACTCCCTAGCGGGAGGGGGCCACAATGGGCAGTTCTTC
TRBV5-6	NA	TRBD2	TRBJ2-5	CASSWGLAFSGETQYF	TGTGCCAGCAGCTGGGGACTAGCGTTTTCTGGAGAGACCCAGTACTTC
TRBV11-1	NA	NA	TRBJ2-3	CAGKGPSTDTQYF	TGTGCCGGAAAGGGCCCTAGCACAGATACGCAGTATTTT
TRBV20-1	NA	NA	TRBJ1-6	CSARDPASSYNSPLHF	TGCAGTGCTAGAGATCCAGCTAGCTCCTATAATTCACCCCTCCACTTT
TRBV30	NA	NA	TRBJ1-2	CARTLRGNYGYTF	TGTGCCCGGACCCTCCGGGGTAACTATGGCTACACCTTC
TRBV30	NA	NA	TRBJ1-1	CAWSVLSRPGRKTEAFF	TGTGCCTGGAGTGTACTAAGTCGGCCAGGGAGGAAAACTGAAGCTTTCTTT
TRBV11-3	few	TRBD2	TRBJ2-2	CASSLAGGTGELFF	TGTGCCAGCAGCTTAGCGGGAGGGACCGGGGAGCTGTTTTTT
TRBV19	few	NA	TRBJ2-3	CASSPLRGTSTDTQYF	TGTGCCAGTAGTCCACTCAGGGGGACTAGCACAGATACGCAGTATTTT
TRBV7-2	NA	NA	TRBJ2-7	CASSLGPTSSYEQYF	TGTGCCAGCAGCTTGGGTCCTACAAGCTCCTACGAGCAGTACTTC
TRBV20-1	NA	TRBD2	TRBJ2-3	CSARATSGRSGGQYF	TGCAGTGCTAGAGCGACTAGCGGGAGATCCGGTGGGCAGTATTTT
TRBV10-3	NA	NA	TRBJ2-5	CAIRGDRGTQETQYF	TGTGCCATCAGGGGCGACCGGGGGACCCAAGAGACCCAGTACTTC
TRBV27	NA	NA	TRBJ2-2	CASSPSWGPHTGELFF	TGTGCCAGCAGTCCCTCTTGGGGGCCCCACACCGGGGAGCTGTTTTTT
TRBV7-2	NA	NA	TRBJ2-3	CASSLNREGDTQYF	TGTGCCAGCAGCTTAAACAGGGAAGGAGATACGCAGTATTTT
TRBV6-1	NA	NA	TRBJ1-5	CASSEGDGSNQPQHF	TGTGCCAGCAGTGAAGGGGACGGTAGCAATCAGCCCCAGCATTTT
TRBV5-4	NA	NA	TRBJ2-4	CASSRDWGGPNIQYF	TGTGCCAGCAGCCGGGACTGGGGGGGCCCTAACATTCAGTACTTC
TRBV7-2	NA	NA	TRBJ2-6	CASSLAVGGSGANVLTF	TGTGCCAGCAGCTTAGCGGTTGGCGGGTCTGGGGCCAACGTCCTGACTTTC
TRBV20-1	NA	NA	TRBJ2-7	CSASDTGEITYEQYF	TGCAGTGCTTCAGATACCGGGGAGATCACCTACGAGCAGTACTTC
TRBV28	NA	NA	TRBJ2-3	CASSPNGRRRTDTQYF	TGTGCCAGCAGTCCCAACGGGCGGCGACGCACAGATACGCAGTATTTT
TRBV30	NA	TRBD1	TRBJ2-5	CAWSNPRDRVEETQYF	TGTGCCTGGAGTAATCCTCGGGACAGGGTCGAGGAGACCCAGTACTTC